This T cell receptor beta chain stems from a study of cytomegalovirus exposure and HLA in healthy donors. About this clone: What it binds is unknown.

Overall study results and limits: An assumption of roughly uniform sequencing depth across donors underlay the presence/absence analyses. An apparent linkage of common viral pathogens to several of the most significant clusters emerged in a later analysis. Later analysis identified a missense DCLRE1C variant that was linked to TCR beta V- and J-gene trimming.

It was with 60 Vbeta and 13 Jbeta primers that the PCR ran. Assay: immunoSEQ multiplex PCR; the TCRdb copy retains only in-frame clones and omits some. The profile shows roughly 71,000 clones, 62% of them singletons. The V end lost 7 bases, the J end lost 3 bases, and 6 bases lay between the germline ends. CDR3 length: 11 amino acids. Germline V gene data show CDR1 as SNHLY and CDR2 as FYNNEI. The sequence came from a young man in good health and CMV-seronegative. V gene TRBV2 combines with J gene TRBJ1-2; D possibly corresponds to TRBD1 (5 bases). Sequences were obtained from PBMCs. CDR3 nucleotide sequence: TGTGCCAGCAACAGGTACTATGGCTACACCTTC. Translation: CASNRYYGYTF.